This T cell receptor beta chain emerged from a study of blood T cell repertoires in COVID-19. The CDR3 runs to 12 residues. Germline lookup yields CDR1 ENHRY and CDR2 SYGVKD. V was pared by 8 bases and J by 0 bases, with 6 bases between. Using immunoSEQ multiplex PCR, the repertoire was profiled, and TCRdb retains in-frame clones only, with some absent. The sample contains around 230,000 clones, 75% to 90% of which appear only once. Material: PBMCs or T cells enriched from blood (not recorded which). This TCR was recovered from a middle-aged woman with acute COVID-19. The rearrangement uses TRBV10-3 and TRBJ2-3; D not certain. Here the CDR3 DNA reads TGTGCCATCGCACGGAGCACAGATACGCAGTATTTT. Its protein product is CAIARSTDTQYF.